Shown below are 30 T cell receptor beta chains from a single sample sequenced in a study of Ad26.COV2.S vaccination and SARS-CoV-2 variants. Sequencing used immunoSEQ multiplex PCR; TCRdb keeps in-frame clones, though not all of them. The table shows fewer than 400,000 clones, with about 86% occurring only once. Treatment specified: about 20 received Ad26.COV2.S at low or high dose, single or two shots; five or six received placebo; per-sample allocation not given. Samples analyzed were those drawn on day 63 after the first vaccine or placebo injection. The material sequenced was peripheral blood, taken in a trial of Ad26.COV2.S vaccine versus placebo. All receptors come from a person aged 18-60 years who received the Ad26.COV2.S COVID-19 vaccine or a placebo.

This sequence joins TRBV7-2 and TRBJ1-2; 7 bases are shared with TRBD1. CDR3 length: 15 amino acids. Germline assignment: CDR1 SGHTA and CDR2 FQGNSA. V shed 1 base, J shed 8 bases, and the junction held 10 bases outside the gene matches. CDR3 nucleotide sequence: TGTGCCAGCAGCTTAGTTACCGGGGACAGCGGCGGCTACACCTTC. Protein sequence: CASSLVTGDSGGYTF.

This chain links TRBV15 with TRBJ2-3; the D gene is possibly TRBD2 (6 bases). Germline V lookup: CDR1 LNHNV, CDR2 YYDKDF (reference sequence). CDR3 length: 15 residues. V shed 2 bases and J shed 4 bases, with 13 bases lying between them. The CDR3 nucleotides are TGTGCCACCAGCAGATGGGGGGTCAAGGCAGATACGCAGTATTTT. This translates into CATSRWGVKADTQYF.

The chain recombines TRBV6-5 with TRBJ1-5; 7 positions agree with TRBD1. The V gene's germline CDR1 is MNHEY and CDR2 SVGAGI. This CDR3 region has 15 residues. V shed 0 bases, J shed 4 bases, and the junction held 3 bases outside the gene matches. Here the CDR3 reads CASSYSYRGNQPQHF. As DNA, the CDR3 is TGTGCCAGCAGTTACTCGTACAGGGGAAATCAGCCCCAGCATTTT.

The chain couples TRBV5-6 to TRBJ1-2; 7 nucleotides line up with TRBD1. The germline V gene has CDR1 SGHDT and CDR2 YYEEEE. CDR3 length: 13 residues. V trimming: 4 bases; J trimming: 8 bases; junction bases outside the gene matches: 8. The CDR3 sequence: CASSPGTVGGYTF. The CDR3 DNA reads as TGTGCCAGCAGCCCAGGGACAGTGGGGGGCTACACCTTC.

The CDR3 sequence: CASSSERGPNQPQHF. The CDR3, as DNA: TGTGCCAGCAGCTCGGAGCGGGGGCCCAATCAGCCCCAGCATTTT. The chain combines TRBV7-2 with TRBJ1-5, with D possibly TRBD1 on 6 matching bases. V lost 4 bases and J 3 bases, leaving 13 bases between the germline ends. The germline CDR1 and CDR2 sequences are SGHTA and FQGNSA. The CDR3 spans 15 residues.

This clone has just one count. This rearrangement joins TRBV5-6 to TRBJ2-2, with TRBD1 matching over 8 bases. Germline V CDR1 and CDR2: SGHDT, YYEEEE. V shed 4 bases, J shed 5 bases, and the junction held 4 bases outside the gene matches. This CDR3 region has 14 residues. This CDR3 reads CASSADRETGELFF. CDR3 coding DNA: TGTGCCAGCAGCGCGGACAGGGAGACCGGGGAGCTGTTTTTT.

This clone was seen more than once but under ten times. The chain has TRBV6-5 and TRBJ1-5; 8 bases fit TRBD1. The CDR3 extends over 14 amino acids. CDR1 and CDR2 (germline): MNHEY, SVGAGI. V shed 6 bases and J 7 bases; nucleotides not matched to a gene: 8. The CDR3, as DNA: TGTGCCAGCAGGAGTACAGGGGGTGGACAGCCCCAGCATTTT. Translating it yields CASRSTGGGQPQHF.

The rearrangement links TRBV10-1 to TRBJ2-1; 7 bases agree with TRBD2. The CDR3 has 16 amino acids. Germline CDR1 is WNHNN and CDR2 is SYGVQD (reference sequence). The V and J ends lost 4 bases and 4 bases, in that order; junction bases with no gene match: 10. In DNA form, the CDR3 reads TGCGCCAGCAGTGGGTCCAAGGGTAGCGGGTACAATGAGCAGTTCTTC. Translated: CASSGSKGSGYNEQFF.

This clone was counted between two and nine times. This chain uses TRBV19 with TRBJ1-1; D remains unclear. The V gene lost 0 bases and the J gene lost 10 bases, with 15 bases spanning the gap. CDR3 length: 14 residues. Germline V gene data show CDR1 as LNHDA and CDR2 as SQIVND (reference sequence). The CDR3 is CASSIDGGGERAFF. The CDR3 DNA follows: TGTGCCAGTAGTATAGATGGCGGCGGCGAGCGAGCTTTCTTT.

This sequence joins TRBV3-1 (or the pseudogene TRBV3-2) and TRBJ2-6; possible D gene TRBD1, 6 bases. The ends were cut back, 2 bases at V and 0 bases at J, with 11 bases in the middle. The germline CDR1 and CDR2 sequences are LGHDT and YNNKEL (reference sequence). CDR3 length: 17 amino acids. The CDR3 DNA sequence: TGTGCCAGCAGCCAATGGCAAGGGGGCTCTGGGGCCAACGTCCTGACTTTC. Translated: CASSQWQGGSGANVLTF.

This clone was counted a single time. CDR3 in DNA: TGTGCCAGTAGCTTTACAGACCTCTATGGCTACACCTTC. This codes for CASSFTDLYGYTF. V usage is TRBV19 and J usage is TRBJ1-2; D is undetermined. The CDR3 covers 13 residues. The V gene lost 6 bases and the J gene lost 4 bases, with 12 bases spanning the gap. The V gene's germline CDR1 is LNHDA and CDR2 SQIVND (reference sequence). Complete variable domain (other parts from reference TRBV19 and TRBJ1-2): DGGITQSPKYLFRKEGQNVTLSCEQNLNHDAMYWYRQDPGQGLRLIYYSQIVNDFQKGDIAEGYSVSREKKESFPLTVTSAQKNPTAFYLCASSFTDLYGYTFGSGTRLTVV.

The chain employs TRBV5-1 and TRBJ2-1; D is undetermined. The germline V and J ends were trimmed by 0 bases and 5 bases, with 6 bases remaining between them. The CDR3 runs to 13 residues. Germline V CDR1 and CDR2: SGHRS, YFSETQ. For the CDR3, the DNA is TGCGCCAGCAGCTTGGCCGAACACAATGAGCAGTTCTTC. It is translated as CASSLAEHNEQFF.

CDR3 residues: CASSSERNYGYTF. CDR3 sequence (DNA): TGTGCCAGCAGCTCTGAACGGAACTATGGCTACACCTTC. The chain is built from TRBV5-6 and TRBJ1-2; D gene ambiguous. Trimming shortened V by 3 bases and J by 2 bases, and 8 bases separated the two germline ends. The CDR3 loop spans 13 amino acids. Germline CDR1 SGHDT, CDR2 YYEEEE.

The chain has TRBV5-6 and TRBJ2-5; the D is unclear. Germline CDR1 SGHDT, CDR2 YYEEEE. The CDR3 is 13 amino acids. V lost 3 bases, J lost 5 bases, and 11 bases lay in between. DNA for the CDR3: TGTGCCAGCAGCTCCCGAAATCGGGAGACCCAGTACTTC. Encoded protein: CASSSRNRETQYF.

V and J are TRBV7-2 and TRBJ2-3; 8 positions agree with TRBD2. Per the germline V gene, CDR1 is SGHTA and CDR2 is FQGNSA. After removal of 3 bases from V and 0 bases from J, the junction contained 5 bases not matched to a gene. This CDR3 has 16 amino acids. Written as DNA, the CDR3 is TGTGCCAGCAGCTTGGTTAGCGGGGTTAGCACAGATACGCAGTATTTT. Its translation is CASSLVSGVSTDTQYF.

V gene TRBV5-3 combines with J gene TRBJ2-7; TRBD1 matches at 8 bases. TRBV5-3 is designated an ORF whose function remains uncertain. The CDR3 sequence is 14 residues long. With 3 bases clipped from V and 3 bases from J, the junction kept 5 bases outside the gene matches. As DNA, the CDR3 is TGTGCCAGAAGCTCCGGACAGGGATACTACGAGCAGTACTTC. Its protein product is CARSSGQGYYEQYF.

The rearrangement links TRBV6-6 to TRBJ2-1, with D perhaps TRBD1 or TRBD2 (5 bases each). V lost 6 bases to trimming and J lost 0 bases, with 12 bases between them. The CDR3 extends over 15 amino acids. In germline, CDR1 is MNHNY, CDR2 SVGAGI (reference sequence). CDR3 amino acids: CASRRDASSYNEQFF. In DNA form, the CDR3 reads TGTGCCAGCAGACGGGACGCCAGCTCCTACAATGAGCAGTTCTTC.

V usage is TRBV6-1 and J usage is TRBJ2-7; D may correspond to TRBD1 or TRBD2 (5 bases each). This CDR3 has 13 residues. Germline lookup yields CDR1 MNHNS and CDR2 SASEGT. Trimming cost V 3 bases and J 2 bases, with 8 bases left between them. The chain's CDR3 is CASSDGGPYEQYF. The CDR3 DNA is TGTGCCAGCAGTGATGGGGGACCCTACGAGCAGTACTTC.

The chain links TRBV5-8 to TRBJ2-2; 8 bases fit TRBD1. The ends lost 4 bases at V and 0 bases at J; junction bases unmatched: 5. This CDR3 has 16 residues. Germline CDR1 SGHTS, CDR2 YDEGEE. CDR3 DNA sequence: TGTGCCAGCAGCCGATGGACAGGGACGAACACCGGGGAGCTGTTTTTT. Its translation: CASSRWTGTNTGELFF.

The chain employs TRBV7-2 and TRBJ1-3; D remains unclear. The V gene's germline CDR1 is SGHTA and CDR2 FQGNSA. Trimming left V 5 bases short and J 0 bases short, with 11 bases between. This CDR3 contains 15 residues. The chain's CDR3 is CASSPDMSSGNTIYF. In DNA, the CDR3 is TGTGCCAGCAGCCCTGACATGAGCTCTGGAAACACCATATATTTT.

The rearrangement links TRBV30 to TRBJ2-3; 7 positions match TRBD1. Losses at the gene ends were 2 bases for V and 6 bases for J; bases not matched to a gene: 8. The V gene's germline CDR1 is GTSNPN and CDR2 SVGIG (reference sequence). The CDR3 contains 14 residues. The CDR3 is CAWSTSTGVDTQYF. In DNA form, the CDR3 reads TGTGCCTGGAGTACTTCCACAGGGGTGGATACGCAGTATTTT.

The gene calls are TRBV19 and TRBJ1-1; D is unclear. The CDR3 has 14 residues. The germline CDR1 and CDR2 sequences are LNHDA and SQIVND (reference sequence). Trimming shortened V by 9 bases and J by 6 bases, and 20 bases separated the two germline ends. CDR3 in DNA: TGTGCCAGCCAACCCTCGGAGGGATCGCCTGAAGCTTTCTTT. This codes for CASQPSEGSPEAFF.

This chain joins TRBV7-6 and TRBJ2-1; D is uncertain. CDR3 length: 13 residues. Germline CDR1 SGHVS, CDR2 FNYEAQ. Trimming cost V 2 bases and J 6 bases, with 8 bases left between them. This CDR3 is CASSLIPRNEQFF. In DNA, the CDR3 is TGTGCCAGCAGCTTAATTCCCCGCAATGAGCAGTTCTTC.

The V gene is TRBV2, the J gene TRBJ2-1; D gene uncertain. CDR3 length equals 14 residues. V was clipped by 10 bases and J by 1 base, with 14 bases between them. Germline V CDR1 and CDR2: SNHLY, FYNNEI. The CDR3, as DNA: TGTGCCACCGGCTTCGGTGGGTCCTACAATGAGCAGTTCTTC. Its translation is CATGFGGSYNEQFF.

This chain links TRBV3-1 (or the pseudogene TRBV3-2) with TRBJ2-2; possible D gene TRBD1, 5 bases. This CDR3 contains 14 residues. Germline V gene data show CDR1 as LGHDT and CDR2 as YNNKEL (reference sequence). Between the trimmed V and J ends, which lost 4 bases and 4 bases, there was a span of 10 bases. This CDR3 reads CASSLRQLTGELFF. CDR3 sequence (DNA): TGTGCCAGCAGCCTCAGACAGCTCACCGGGGAGCTGTTTTTT.

This clone was seen a handful of times. The rearrangement joins TRBV6-5 to TRBJ1-1; D unresolved. The CDR3 has 13 residues. Germline lookup yields CDR1 MNHEY and CDR2 SVGAGI. V was shortened by 5 bases and J by 6 bases, with 13 bases between the two germline ends. The CDR3 spells CASSQLLPAEAFF. CDR3 sequence (DNA): TGTGCCAGCAGTCAACTTTTGCCCGCTGAAGCTTTCTTT.

V is TRBV12-3 or TRBV12-4 and J is TRBJ1-2; a weak D match, TRBD1 (5 bases). CDR3 length: 12 residues. V was shortened by 3 bases and J by 5 bases, with 7 bases between the two germline ends. In DNA form, the CDR3 reads TGTGCCAGCAGTTTTGGGGGGTATGGCTACACCTTC. Translating gives CASSFGGYGYTF.

This chain connects TRBV7-6 to TRBJ2-1; 12 bases fit TRBD1. The CDR3 sequence is 16 residues long. After removal of 5 bases from V and 7 bases from J, the junction contained 9 bases not matched to a gene. Per germline, CDR1 SGHVS and CDR2 FNYEAQ. Here the CDR3 DNA reads TGTGCCAGCAGCCGAAGGGGACAGGGGGCGGGTAATGAGCAGTTCTTC. It codes for CASSRRGQGAGNEQFF. Full variable domain (missing parts from reference TRBV7-6 and TRBJ2-1): GAGVSQSPRYKVTKRGQDVALRCDPISGHVSLYWYRQALGQGPEFLTYFNYEAQQDKSGLPNDRFSAERPEGSISTLTIQRTEQRDSAMYRCASSRRGQGAGNEQFFGPGTRLTVL.

This chain connects TRBV2 to TRBJ1-2; D is possibly TRBD1 (6 bases). The CDR3 is 11 amino acids. Germline-derived CDR1 and CDR2 are SNHLY and FYNNEI. Trimming pared 9 bases from V and 5 bases from J, leaving 10 bases between. The CDR3 region is CASGQIYGYTF. The CDR3 DNA follows: TGTGCCAGTGGACAGATTTATGGCTACACCTTC.

The chain has TRBV2 and TRBJ1-2; 10 bases match TRBD1. The germline CDR1 and CDR2 sequences are SNHLY and FYNNEI. This CDR3 spans 15 amino acids. V trimming: 6 bases; J trimming: 6 bases; junction bases outside the gene matches: 10. The CDR3 here is CASRGQGPRVDGYTF. The DNA of the CDR3 is TGTGCCAGCAGGGGACAGGGGCCCCGGGTTGATGGCTACACCTTC.